This TCR beta chain was documented in a study of CXCR3-negative and CXCR3-positive naive CD8 T cells. On this clonotype: No antigen is known for it.

Study-wide findings and caveats: In both naive subsets diversity was comparably high, whereas memory CD8+ cells showed much lower diversity.

This CDR3 spans 14 amino acids. Germline CDR1 reads SEHNR; CDR2 reads FQNEAQ (reference sequence). The authors made the TRB cDNA libraries by 5' RACE using UMI labels. Using the 5' RACE reads, TCRdb records one entry per CDR3 protein without DNA. The sample data list some 56,000 distinct CDR3 sequences. The sample comprised memory CD8+ T cells from blood. The V and J genes are TRBV7-9 and TRBJ2-1; TCRdb picks TRBD1, but there is no DNA to check that call. The TCR sequence derives from a human donor in good health. Some clones in this sample may be carry-over from other donors' samples. The CDR3 loop reads CASSVQGSYNEQFF.